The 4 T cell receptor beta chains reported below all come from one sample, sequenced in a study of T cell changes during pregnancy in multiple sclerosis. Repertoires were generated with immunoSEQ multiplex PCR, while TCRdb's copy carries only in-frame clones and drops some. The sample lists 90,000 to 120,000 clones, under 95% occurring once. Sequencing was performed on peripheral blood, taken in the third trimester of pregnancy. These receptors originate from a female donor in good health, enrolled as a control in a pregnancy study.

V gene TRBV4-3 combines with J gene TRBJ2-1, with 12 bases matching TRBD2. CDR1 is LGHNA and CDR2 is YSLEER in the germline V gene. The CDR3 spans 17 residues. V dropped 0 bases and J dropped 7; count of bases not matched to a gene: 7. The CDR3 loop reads CASSQDGASGGANEQFF. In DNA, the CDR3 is TGCGCCAGCAGCCAAGATGGGGCTAGCGGGGGGGCAAATGAGCAGTTCTTC.

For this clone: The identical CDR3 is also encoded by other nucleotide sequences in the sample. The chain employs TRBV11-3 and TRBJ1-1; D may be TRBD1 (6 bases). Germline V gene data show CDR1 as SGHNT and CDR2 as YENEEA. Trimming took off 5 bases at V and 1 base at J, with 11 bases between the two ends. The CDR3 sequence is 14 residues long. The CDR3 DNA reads TGTGCCAGCAGCCTAGGGGGAGAGAACACTGAAGCTTTCTTT. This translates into CASSLGGENTEAFF. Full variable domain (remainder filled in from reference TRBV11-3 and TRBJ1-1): EAGVVQSPRYKIIEKKQPVAFWCNPISGHNTLYWYLQNLGQGPELLIRYENEEAVDDSQLPKDRFSAERLKGVDSTLKIQPAELGDSAVYLCASSLGGENTEAFFGQGTRLTVV.

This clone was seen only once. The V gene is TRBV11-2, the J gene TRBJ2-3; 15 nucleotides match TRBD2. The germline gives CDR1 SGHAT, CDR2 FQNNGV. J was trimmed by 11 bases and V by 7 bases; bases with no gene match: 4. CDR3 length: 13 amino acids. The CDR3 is CASIGTSGGRQYF. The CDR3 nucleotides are TGTGCCAGCATCGGGACTAGCGGGGGGCGGCAGTATTTT.

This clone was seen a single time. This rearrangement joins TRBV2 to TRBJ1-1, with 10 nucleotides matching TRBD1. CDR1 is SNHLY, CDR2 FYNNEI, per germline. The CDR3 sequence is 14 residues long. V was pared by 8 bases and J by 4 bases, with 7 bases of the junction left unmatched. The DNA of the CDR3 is TGTGCCAGCTCCGGGACAGGGGTTGGCACTGAAGCTTTCTTT. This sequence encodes CASSGTGVGTEAFF.